The clone carrying this T cell receptor (beta chain) was seen at least ten times. This entry comes from a study of neurological immune-mediated disorders. V lost 3 bases, J lost 5 bases, and 4 bases stayed unmatched. This CDR3 contains 14 residues. 5'RACE with 10-nucleotide random UMIs generated the cDNA. TCRdb re-derived calls from the 5' RACE reads in MiXCR, one entry per CDR3 protein. This table holds 45,000 to 65,000 distinct CDR3 sequences, about 4.2% found once. The sequence was obtained from a man between 45 and 60 years old with multiple sclerosis. Sequenced sample: PBMCs. The J gene is TRBJ2-7, the V gene TRBV12-3 or TRBV12-4; 10 nucleotides match TRBD2. This chain's CDR3 is CASSFFLAGDEQYF. The CDR3 DNA sequence: TGTGCCAGCAGTTTTTTCCTAGCGGGAGACGAGCAGTACTTC.